These T cell receptor beta chains were read from a single sample in a study of OX40 agonist ivuxolimab in advanced cancers. The protocol was immunoSEQ multiplex PCR, while the TCRdb copy is restricted to in-frame clones and leaves out a portion. The sample holds around 29,000 clones, 81% seen once. The source material was CD4+ or CD8+ T cells sorted from blood, sampled in a trial of the OX40 agonist ivuxolimab. Every receptor here comes from an adult with an advanced solid tumor such as melanoma, head and neck, liver or kidney cancer. Each CDR3 is given with its conserved first and last residue. The D gene is left open where the match is weak. Only some rows state a clone size, as once, few, many or a class for expanded clones.

-	TRBV13	TRBJ2-1	medium-sized	15	TGTGCCAGCAGCCCCGAGACAGGCTCCTACAATGAGCAGTTCTTC	CASSPETGSYNEQFF
TRBD1	TRBV4-1	TRBJ1-6	-	18	TGCGCCAGCAGCCACCAGGGACAGGGCCTCTCCTATAATTCACCCCTCCACTTT	CASSHQGQGLSYNSPLHF
-	TRBV10-1	TRBJ1-2	few	13	TGCGCCAGGACATCGGGCAATAACTATGGCTACACCTTC	CARTSGNNYGYTF
TRBD2	TRBV29-1	TRBJ2-7	-	14	TGCAGCGTTTTAACTAGCGGGATTGGGTACGAGCAGTACTTC	CSVLTSGIGYEQYF
TRBD2	TRBV5-5	TRBJ2-1	-	15	TGTGCCAGCAGCGGACTTAGCGGGGTATACAATGAGCAGTTCTTC	CASSGLSGVYNEQFF
TRBD2	TRBV14	TRBJ2-7	few	17	TGTGCCAGCAGCCAAGGGACTAGCGGGAGGGCGTTCGACGAGCAGTACTTC	CASSQGTSGRAFDEQYF
TRBD1	TRBV28	TRBJ1-4	-	14	TGTGCCAGCACCCCGGACAGGGGTGGTGAAAAACTGTTTTTT	CASTPDRGGEKLFF
-	TRBV4-2	TRBJ2-4	-	18	TGTGCCAGCAGCCAAGATGAACATCGGGACGGGGCCAAAAACATTCAGTACTTC	CASSQDEHRDGAKNIQYF
TRBD2	TRBV10-3	TRBJ2-1	-	18	TGTGCCATCAGTCCGGGACTAGCGGATCTGGACCCCTACAATGAGCAGTTCTTC	CAISPGLADLDPYNEQFF
TRBD2	TRBV5-6	TRBJ2-5	once	16	TGTGCCAGCAGCCCGATAGCGGGAGTGTCACAAGAGACCCAGTACTTC	CASSPIAGVSQETQYF
-	TRBV11-3	TRBJ2-1	medium-sized	12	TGTGCCAGCAGCTTAACTAGTGTCGACCAGTTCTTC	CASSLTSVDQFF
TRBD1	TRBV9	TRBJ1-2	-	16	TGTGCCAGCAGCGTAGGGGAGACCTACAGGGGACACGGCTACACCTTC	CASSVGETYRGHGYTF
TRBD2	TRBV5-1	TRBJ2-1	once	14	TGCGCCAGCACAAGTAGCGGGGCATACAATGAGCAGTTCTTC	CASTSSGAYNEQFF
TRBD1	TRBV6-5	TRBJ2-7	-	13	TGTGCCAGCAGTCGGACAGGCTCCTACGAGCAGTACTTC	CASSRTGSYEQYF
-	TRBV15	TRBJ2-1	-	14	TGTGCCACCAGCAGAGTGGGACCATACAATGAGCAGTTCTTC	CATSRVGPYNEQFF
-	TRBV30	TRBJ1-2	few	11	TGTGCCTGGCGGGACAACTATGGCTACACCTTC	CAWRDNYGYTF
-	TRBV29-1	TRBJ2-7	-	14	TGCAGCGCAATGGACGGACATTCTTCCTACGAGCAGTACTTC	CSAMDGHSSYEQYF
-	TRBV9	TRBJ2-1	-	16	TGTGCCAGCAGCGGCGGGGTTCTCAGCTCCTACAATGAGCAGTTCTTC	CASSGGVLSSYNEQFF
-	TRBV6-5	TRBJ2-5	-	14	TGTGCCAGCAGTTACGACCGGGGCGGGGAGACCCAGTACTTC	CASSYDRGGETQYF
-	TRBV6-5	TRBJ1-4	-	15	TGTGCCAGCAGTGCCACCCCCTCGGTGGGGGAAAAACTGTTTTTT	CASSATPSVGEKLFF
-	TRBV10-2	TRBJ2-5	-	14	TGCGCCAGCAGTTGGTTGGGGATCCAAGAGACCCAGTACTTC	CASSWLGIQETQYF
-	TRBV13	TRBJ1-3	-	15	TGTGCCAGCAGCTTAGGGGCAGCCTCTGGAAACACCATATATTTT	CASSLGAASGNTIYF
-	TRBV5-1	TRBJ1-2	-	14	TGCGCCAGCAGCTTGGGATCGAACAGCTATGGCTACACCTTC	CASSLGSNSYGYTF
TRBD1	TRBV7-6	TRBJ1-2	-	16	TGTGCCAGCAGCTTAAGTGCCGGGACAGAGGTTTATGGCTACACCTTC	CASSLSAGTEVYGYTF
TRBD2	TRBV19	TRBJ2-5	-	16	TGTGCCAGTAGCATACTGGGGGGGAGGCCACAAGAGACCCAGTACTTC	CASSILGGRPQETQYF
TRBD1	TRBV5-1	TRBJ2-2	-	16	TGCGCCAGCAGCTCGGGACAGGGGATTAACACCGGGGAGCTGTTTTTT	CASSSGQGINTGELFF
-	TRBV2	TRBJ2-3	-	13	TGTGCCAGCAGTGAAGACAGGCCGGATACGCAGTATTTT	CASSEDRPDTQYF
-	TRBV13	TRBJ1-1	-	15	TGTGCCAGCACCTGGACGGAGAGATTGAACACTGAAGCTTTCTTT	CASTWTERLNTEAFF
TRBD2	TRBV28	TRBJ2-7	-	15	TGTGCCAGCAGTTCGGCCCTAGTGGGAGGGTACGAGCAGTACTTC	CASSSALVGGYEQYF
-	TRBV9	TRBJ1-1	-	15	TGTGCCAGCAGCGCCGACACGGGGACGGATAGCGTAGCTTTCTTT	CASSADTGTDSVAFF
TRBD2	TRBV4-1	TRBJ2-1	-	16	TGCGCCAGCAGCCAAGGACTAGCGGGAGGAGGGAATGAGCAGTTCTTC	CASSQGLAGGGNEQFF
-	TRBV5-4	TRBJ2-3	-	15	TGTGCCAGCAGCTTCACTTTAGCGGCAACAGATACGCAGTATTTT	CASSFTLAATDTQYF
-	TRBV21-1	TRBJ2-2	-	19	TGTGCCAGCAGCAAATTGGAGAATAGGTGGCTAGCGAACACCGGGGAGCTGTTTTTT	CASSKLENRWLANTGELFF
TRBD2	TRBV19	TRBJ2-1	-	15	TGTGCCAGTAGTACTTCTAGCGGAAGATACAATGAGCAGTTCTTC	CASSTSSGRYNEQFF
TRBD1	TRBV9	TRBJ2-4	-	14	TGTGCCAGCAGCGTAGGGGACAGGGGAAACATTCAGTACTTC	CASSVGDRGNIQYF
-	TRBV2	TRBJ1-1	-	14	TGTGCCAGCAGTGAAGGACCAGACTCGACTGAAGCTTTCTTT	CASSEGPDSTEAFF
-	TRBV28	TRBJ1-5	medium-sized	15	TGTGCCAGCAGTTTATACCGCTATAGCAATCAGCCCCAGCATTTT	CASSLYRYSNQPQHF
TRBD1	TRBV5-1	TRBJ1-1	-	16	TGCGCCAGCAGCTGGACGGACAGGGAAGACCGCACTGAAGCTTTCTTT	CASSWTDREDRTEAFF
TRBD1	TRBV30	TRBJ1-2	-	15	TGTGCCTGGAGTCCGACAGGGGGCGCGGTTCCTGGCTACACCTTC	CAWSPTGGAVPGYTF
TRBD2	TRBV5-6	TRBJ2-5	-	16	TGTGCCAGCAGCAAGGCACTAGCGGGGGTTGGGGAGACCCAGTACTTC	CASSKALAGVGETQYF
TRBD2	TRBV13	TRBJ2-7	-	15	TGTGCCAGCAGCCGATTAGCGGGAGGGGCCTACGAGCAGTACTTC	CASSRLAGGAYEQYF
TRBD1	TRBV2	TRBJ1-1	-	14	TGTGCCAGCAGTGAGGGCAGGGGGAGGTCTGAAGCTTTCTTT	CASSEGRGRSEAFF
TRBD2	TRBV19	TRBJ2-5	-	16	TGTGCCAGTAGTCCCCGGGGACTAGCGCGGTCGGAGACCCAGTACTTC	CASSPRGLARSETQYF
-	TRBV11-2	TRBJ2-5	many	15	TGTGCCAGCAGCCCCGTTAGCGCTATTCAAGAGACCCAGTACTTC	CASSPVSAIQETQYF
-	TRBV25-1	TRBJ2-1	-	16	TGTGCCAGCAGTGAATATGGGGGGCCGGATAACAATGAGCAGTTCTTC	CASSEYGGPDNNEQFF
-	TRBV2	TRBJ1-5	-	13	TGTGCCAGCCACGGGGAGGGTTTCCAGCCCCAGCATTTT	CASHGEGFQPQHF
-	TRBV7-9	TRBJ2-1	-	17	TGTGCCAGCAGCACTGTCTTGGGGGGGCCCTCCTACAATGAGCAGTTCTTC	CASSTVLGGPSYNEQFF
-	TRBV6-6	TRBJ2-3	-	11	TGTGCCAGCAGTTTAGGAGATACGCAGTATTTT	CASSLGDTQYF
-	TRBV4-1	TRBJ2-7	-	14	TGCGCCAGCAGCCAAGTTTCTACAGCCTACGAGCAGTACTTC	CASSQVSTAYEQYF
-	TRBV2	TRBJ2-1	-	12	TGTGCCAGCAGTGAAGTTCGAGAGACCCAGTTCTTC	CASSEVRETQFF